A selection of T cell receptor beta chains follows, all from one sample in a study of blood T cell repertoires in COVID-19. The method was immunoSEQ multiplex PCR; TCRdb's version includes in-frame clones alone and lacks a portion of them. The data contain roughly 150,000 clones, more than 80% of them singletons. The sample was peripheral blood. The origin of the receptors is a human donor in a cohort sampled during active COVID-19. Each CDR3 is given with its conserved first and last residue. Each record gives: V gene, D gene, J gene, clone size, CDR3 protein, CDR3 DNA. A D gene is named only where the DNA matches it firmly. Clone size is stated in some rows and not others, as once, few, many or a class when expanded.

V gene: TRBV14; D gene: .; J gene: TRBJ1-2; clone size: .; CDR3 protein: CASSQAFSDYGYTF; CDR3 DNA: TGTGCCAGCAGCCAAGCTTTCTCGGACTATGGCTACACCTTC
V gene: TRBV18; D gene: .; J gene: TRBJ2-1; clone size: .; CDR3 protein: CASSPQGREQFF; CDR3 DNA: TGTGCCAGCTCACCACAGGGGCGCGAGCAGTTCTTC
V gene: TRBV7-6; D gene: .; J gene: TRBJ1-1; clone size: once; CDR3 protein: CARREAFF; CDR3 DNA: TGCGCCCGGAGGGAGGCTTTCTTT
V gene: TRBV4-3; D gene: TRBD1; J gene: TRBJ1-2; clone size: .; CDR3 protein: CASSQDMGTGGIYGYTF; CDR3 DNA: TGCGCCAGCAGCCAAGATATGGGGACAGGGGGCATCTATGGCTACACCTTC
V gene: TRBV15; D gene: .; J gene: TRBJ2-2; clone size: .; CDR3 protein: CATSRDGQFTGELFF; CDR3 DNA: TGTGCCACCAGCAGAGATGGACAGTTCACCGGGGAGCTGTTTTTT
V gene: TRBV5-1; D gene: .; J gene: TRBJ2-5; clone size: once; CDR3 protein: CASSLARGETQYF; CDR3 DNA: TGCGCCAGCAGCTTGGCCAGGGGAGAGACCCAGTACTTC
V gene: TRBV19; D gene: .; J gene: TRBJ1-1; clone size: .; CDR3 protein: CASSIIQNTEAFF; CDR3 DNA: TGTGCCAGTAGTATAATCCAAAACACTGAAGCTTTCTTT
V gene: TRBV25-1; D gene: TRBD1; J gene: TRBJ1-1; clone size: .; CDR3 protein: CASRPPERQGAVEAFF; CDR3 DNA: TGTGCCAGCAGACCCCCGGAAAGACAGGGGGCCGTTGAAGCTTTCTTT
V gene: TRBV14; D gene: TRBD2; J gene: TRBJ2-5; clone size: .; CDR3 protein: CASSQDAAGGAQYF; CDR3 DNA: TGTGCCAGCAGCCAAGACGCAGCGGGGGGTGCCCAGTACTTC
V gene: TRBV7-2; D gene: .; J gene: TRBJ2-7; clone size: .; CDR3 protein: CASSLAQPGRVTPREQYF; CDR3 DNA: TGTGCCAGTAGCTTAGCGCAACCCGGCAGGGTGACCCCTCGCGAGCAGTACTTC
V gene: TRBV28; D gene: TRBD2; J gene: TRBJ2-5; clone size: .; CDR3 protein: CASSSAGRGETQYF; CDR3 DNA: TGTGCCAGCAGTTCAGCGGGGAGGGGAGAGACCCAGTACTTC